What follows is one T cell receptor (beta chain) and its context. Antigen unknown. J gave up 4 bases and V 0 bases, and 7 bases lay outside the gene matches. CDR3 length: 17 residues. Germline CDR1 and CDR2: SGHKS and YYEKEE (reference sequence). The data belong to a study of T cell repertoires in cytomegalovirus infection. Study-level information: Public TCR beta signatures marked donors with CMV infection and the matching HLA. Study results and limitations: Predominance within the ex vivo response was attributable to HLA-C-restricted CMV-specific TCR beta clonotypes. CMV carriers having the relevant HLA were flagged by cumulative public TCR beta family frequency.

TCRdb called the reads again in MiXCR, with one record for every CDR3 protein. The sample yields some 280,000 distinct CDR3 sequences, around 13% seen once. This TCR was recovered from a human donor in good health (CMV status not recorded). Some clones in this sample may be carry-over from other donors' samples. The rearrangement uses TRBV5-5 and TRBJ2-7, with 13 bases identical to TRBD2. The sequencing input was PBMCs. The CDR3: CASSLDRGTSGTYEQYF. The CDR3 DNA reads as TGTGCCAGCAGCTTGGACAGGGGGACTAGCGGGACGTACGAGCAGTACTTC.